A selection of T cell receptor beta chains follows, all from one sample in a study of identical twins. MiXCR, run by TCRdb on the 5' RACE reads, gives a single entry per CDR3 protein. The sample includes 1.5 million to 2 million distinct CDR3 sequences, less than 40% of them seen just once. The sequenced sample consisted of cord blood. These receptors all stem from a newborn girl in good health. CDR3s leave out the opening cysteine and the closing phenylalanine or tryptophan. Some rows have no size entry. The others give once, few or many, or a class for an expanded clone.

clone size,J gene,V gene,CDR3 protein
NA,TRBJ2-1,TRBV4-1,ASSQTGSTYNEQF
NA,TRBJ2-7,TRBV7-2,ASSTTGTGKTYEQY
few,TRBJ2-1,TRBV29-1,SAGNVGLVTYNEQF
many,NA,TRBV12-3/TRBV12-4,ASSLAGGPYNEQY
NA,TRBJ2-5,TRBV20-1,SARLLQETQY
few,TRBJ2-7,TRBV27,ASSFGRYPTYEQY
few,TRBJ2-3,TRBV5-1,ASSLGSGGTSTDTQY
NA,TRBJ2-4,TRBV6-1,ASSKSIAGPDIQY
NA,TRBJ2-7,TRBV5-5,ASSFRPRGSRKSTYEQY
few,NA,TRBV20-1,SAWENYEQY